Sequencing of this T cell receptor beta chain was carried out in a study of T-cell memory formation after mild COVID-19. There are a few counts of this clonotype. Its antigen is currently unknown. General study findings and limits: Cross-reactive memory apparently joined, as some responding clones appeared in pre-infection memory.

TCRdb re-derived calls from the 5' RACE reads in MiXCR, one entry per CDR3 protein. Found here are fewer than 140,000 distinct CDR3 sequences, 9.5% to 15% of them singletons; the top ten hold around 26%. Germline V CDR1 and CDR2: SGHTA, FQGNSA. The V end was cut by 1 base, the J end by 6 bases, with 11 bases between. This CDR3 spans 14 amino acids. The chain couples TRBV7-2 to TRBJ2-3; unclear D gene. The origin of this receptor is an adult woman who had mild COVID-19 (a few samples of this study predate the infection). Cell type and time point are not known. The sequenced sample consisted of PBMCs or a T cell subset sorted from them (not recorded which). Here the CDR3 DNA reads TGTGCCAGCAGCTTAGGCCCCCTATGGGATACGCAGTATTTT. The encoded protein is CASSLGPLWDTQYF.